The 4 T cell receptor beta chains presented below share a single source sample, sequenced in a study of CD8+ T cells in alopecia areata. cDNA serving as the sequencing template came from extracted, reverse transcribed RNA. Only in-frame clones appear in the TCRdb table, and some are missing; sequencing was by immunoSEQ multiplex PCR. The sample has around 100,000 clones; approximately 58% are singletons. Sequencing input: CD4+ T cells sorted from blood. The receptors were sampled from a human donor in good health.

The V and J genes are TRBV29-1 and TRBJ1-1; a weak D match, TRBD1 (5 bases). The CDR3 contains 14 residues. V was pared by 4 bases and J by 4 bases, with 16 bases between. Germline CDR1 SQVTM, CDR2 ANQGSEA. The CDR3 DNA sequence: TGCAGCGTTGGATGGGGCGGTGCGATCACTGAAGCTTTCTTT. Translated: CSVGWGGAITEAFF.

J is TRBJ2-5 and V is TRBV6-5; tentatively, D is TRBD2 (5 bases). Per germline, CDR1 MNHEY and CDR2 SVGAGI. This CDR3 comprises 13 residues. Trimming shortened V by 6 bases and J by 5 bases, and 13 bases separated the two germline ends. CDR3 region: CASSLAIGETQYF. In nucleotides, the CDR3 is TGTGCCAGCAGCTTAGCGATCGGGGAGACCCAGTACTTC.

The chain links TRBV11-2 to TRBJ1-1; D uncertain. The germline gives CDR1 SGHAT, CDR2 FQNNGV. The V and J ends lost 4 bases and 6 bases respectively, with 21 bases between them. The CDR3 contains 16 residues. CDR3 loop: CASSYFSLADTSEAFF. CDR3 nucleotide sequence: TGTGCCAGCAGCTACTTCAGCCTGGCAGACACTTCTGAAGCTTTCTTT.

The chain couples TRBV5-1 to TRBJ1-2; D perhaps matches TRBD1 (6 bases). This CDR3 is 16 amino acids long. Deletions cut 1 base from V and 0 bases from J, with 13 bases between. Germline lookup yields CDR1 SGHRS and CDR2 YFSETQ. DNA of the CDR3: TGCGCCAGCAGCTTGACCGGGACAACTACTAACTATGGCTACACCTTC. Its protein is CASSLTGTTTNYGYTF. The whole variable domain, filled in from reference TRBV5-1 and TRBJ1-2, reads KAGVTQTPRYLIKTRGQQVTLSCSPISGHRSVSWYQQTPGQGLQFLFEYFSETQRNKGNFPGRFSGRQFSNSRSEMNVSTLELGDSALYLCASSLTGTTTNYGYTFGSGTRLTVV.